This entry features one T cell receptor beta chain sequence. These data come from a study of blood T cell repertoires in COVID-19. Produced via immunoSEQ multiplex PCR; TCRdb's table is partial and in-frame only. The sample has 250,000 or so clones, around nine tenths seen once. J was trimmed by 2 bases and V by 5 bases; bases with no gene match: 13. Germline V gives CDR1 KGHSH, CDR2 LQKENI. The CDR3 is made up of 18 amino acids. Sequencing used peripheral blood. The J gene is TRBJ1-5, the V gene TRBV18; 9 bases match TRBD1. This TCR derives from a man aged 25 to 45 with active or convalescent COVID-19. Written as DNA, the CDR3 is TGTGCCAGCTCATCGTCCGGGACAGGGATATTGGGCAATCAGCCCCAGCATTTT. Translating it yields CASSSSGTGILGNQPQHF.